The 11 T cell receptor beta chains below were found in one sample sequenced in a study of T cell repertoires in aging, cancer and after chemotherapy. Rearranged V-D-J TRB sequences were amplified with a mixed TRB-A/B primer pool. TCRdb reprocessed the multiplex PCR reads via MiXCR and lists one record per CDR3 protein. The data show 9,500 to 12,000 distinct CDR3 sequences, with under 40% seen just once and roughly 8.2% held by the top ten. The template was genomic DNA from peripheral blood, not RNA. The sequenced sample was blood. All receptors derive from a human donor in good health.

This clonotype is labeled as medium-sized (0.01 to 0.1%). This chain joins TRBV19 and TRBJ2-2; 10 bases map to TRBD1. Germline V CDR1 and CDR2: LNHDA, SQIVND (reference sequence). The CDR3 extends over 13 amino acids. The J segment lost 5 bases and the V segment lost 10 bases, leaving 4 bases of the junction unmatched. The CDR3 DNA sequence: TGTGCCATCCGACAGGGGGCAACCGGGGAGCTGTTTTTT. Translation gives CAIRQGATGELFF.

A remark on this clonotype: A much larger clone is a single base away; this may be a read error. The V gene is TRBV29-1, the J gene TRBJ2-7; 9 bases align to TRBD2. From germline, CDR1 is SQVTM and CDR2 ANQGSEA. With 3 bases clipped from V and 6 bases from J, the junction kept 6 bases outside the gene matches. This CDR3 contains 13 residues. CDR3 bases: TGCAGCGTTGACGCGGCGGGAGGGCTCGAGCAGTACTTC. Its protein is CSVDAAGGLEQYF.

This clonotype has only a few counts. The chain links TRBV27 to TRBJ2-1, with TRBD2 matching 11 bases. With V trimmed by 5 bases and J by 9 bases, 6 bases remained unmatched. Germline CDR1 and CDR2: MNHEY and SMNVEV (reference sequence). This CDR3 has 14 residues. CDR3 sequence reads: CASSPGLAGGEQFF. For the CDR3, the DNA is TGTGCCAGCAGTCCTGGACTAGCGGGTGGTGAGCAGTTCTTC.

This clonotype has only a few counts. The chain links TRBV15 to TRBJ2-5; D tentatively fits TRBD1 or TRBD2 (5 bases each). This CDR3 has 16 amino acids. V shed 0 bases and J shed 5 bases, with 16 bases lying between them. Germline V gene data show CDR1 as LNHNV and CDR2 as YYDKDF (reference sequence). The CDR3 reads CATSREDSGTRETQYF. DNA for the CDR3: TGTGCCACCAGCAGAGAGGATTCAGGGACGCGGGAGACCCAGTACTTC. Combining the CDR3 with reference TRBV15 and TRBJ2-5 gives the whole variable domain DAMVIQNPRYQVTQFGKPVTLSCSQTLNHNVMYWYQQKSSQAPKLLFHYYDKDFNNEADTPDNFQSRRPNTSFCFLDIRSPGLGDTAMYLCATSREDSGTRETQYFGPGTRLLVL.

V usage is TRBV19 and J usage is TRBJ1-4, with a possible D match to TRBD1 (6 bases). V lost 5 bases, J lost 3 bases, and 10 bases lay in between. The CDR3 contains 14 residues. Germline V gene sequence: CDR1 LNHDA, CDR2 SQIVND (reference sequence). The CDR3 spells CASSYRDSNEKLFF. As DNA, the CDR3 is TGTGCCAGTAGTTACAGGGACTCTAATGAAAAACTGTTTTTT.

CDR3 amino acids: CASSGQGGRLYEQYF. For the CDR3, the DNA is TGTGCCAGCAGCGGCCAGGGTGGTCGTCTCTACGAGCAGTACTTC. V and J are TRBV5-6 and TRBJ2-7; D possibly corresponds to TRBD1 (5 bases). This CDR3 is 15 amino acids long. Germline V gene data show CDR1 as SGHDT and CDR2 as YYEEEE. Trimming cost V 4 bases and J 3 bases, with 17 bases left between them.

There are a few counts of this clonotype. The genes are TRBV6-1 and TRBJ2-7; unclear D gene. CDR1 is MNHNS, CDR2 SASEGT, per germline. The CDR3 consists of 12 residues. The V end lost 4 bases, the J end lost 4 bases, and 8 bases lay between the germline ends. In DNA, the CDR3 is TGTGCCAGCAGTGGGACCCTTTACGAGCAGTACTTC. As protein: CASSGTLYEQYF.

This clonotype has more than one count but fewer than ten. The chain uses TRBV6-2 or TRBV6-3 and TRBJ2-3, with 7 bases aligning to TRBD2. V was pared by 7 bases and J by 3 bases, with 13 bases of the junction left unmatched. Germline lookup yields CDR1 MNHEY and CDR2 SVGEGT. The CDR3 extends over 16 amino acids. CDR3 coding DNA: TGTGCCAGCACCTTTGGTCCAGCGGGACTGACAGATACGCAGTATTTT. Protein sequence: CASTFGPAGLTDTQYF.

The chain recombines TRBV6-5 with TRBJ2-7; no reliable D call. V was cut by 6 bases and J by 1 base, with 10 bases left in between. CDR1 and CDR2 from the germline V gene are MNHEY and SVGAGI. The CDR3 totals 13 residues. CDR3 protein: CASRGMDSYEQYF. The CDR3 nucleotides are TGTGCCAGCAGAGGGATGGATTCCTACGAGCAGTACTTC.

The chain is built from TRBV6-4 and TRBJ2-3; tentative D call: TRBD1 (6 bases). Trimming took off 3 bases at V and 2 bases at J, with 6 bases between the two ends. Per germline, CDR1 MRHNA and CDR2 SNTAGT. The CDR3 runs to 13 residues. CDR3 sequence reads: CASSEGATDTQYF. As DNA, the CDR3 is TGTGCCAGCAGTGAGGGGGCCACAGATACGCAGTATTTT.

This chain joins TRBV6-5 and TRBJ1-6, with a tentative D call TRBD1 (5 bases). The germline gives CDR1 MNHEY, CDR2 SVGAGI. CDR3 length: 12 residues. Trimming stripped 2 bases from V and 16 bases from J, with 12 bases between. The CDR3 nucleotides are TGTGCCAGCAGTTACGGTGACAGTCTACTCCACTTT. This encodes CASSYGDSLLHF.